The rows below give T cell receptor beta chains drawn from one sample of a study of T cell repertoires in cytomegalovirus infection. These receptors have no known antigen. One entry per CDR3 protein results from TCRdb running MiXCR on the reads. The data hold about 890,000 distinct CDR3 sequences, with 30% to 40% observed a single time. Sequencing used cultured CD8+ T cells from PBMCs, obtained from culture after CMV antigen stimulation. The receptors originated from a human donor in good health (CMV status not recorded). Some clones in this sample may be carry-over from other donors' samples. Both conserved end residues are part of each CDR3. D genes are given only for firm matches. Clone size is shown for a subset of rows, as once, few, many or a class of expanded clone.

10,TRBJ2-5,NA,NA,TRBV28,TGTGCCAGCACAAGAGAGACCCAGTACTTC,CASTRETQYF
15,TRBJ2-3,NA,few,TRBV7-8,TGTGCCAGCACAACCGGGGGACGGGTCACAGATACGCAGTATTTT,CASTTGGRVTDTQYF
17,TRBJ1-1,TRBD1,NA,TRBV5-1,TGCGCCAGCAGCTTGACGGGACAGGGGGCAATAAACACTGAAGCTTTCTTT,CASSLTGQGAINTEAFF
15,TRBJ1-6,NA,few,TRBV7-2,TGTGCCAGCAGCTTAGGACCCGCAGATAATTCACCCCTCCACTTT,CASSLGPADNSPLHF
13,TRBJ1-5,TRBD1,NA,TRBV6-2/TRBV6-3,TGTGCCAGTCTACAGGGGGCGAATCAGCCCCAGCATTTT,CASLQGANQPQHF
12,TRBJ1-1,NA,NA,TRBV10-3,TGTGCCACCAAACCCGGGGGCACTGAAGCTTTCTTT,CATKPGGTEAFF
12,TRBJ1-5,NA,NA,TRBV15,TGTGCCACCAGCATTAGCAATCAGCCCCAGCATTTT,CATSISNQPQHF
15,TRBJ2-5,NA,few,TRBV7-9,TGTGCCAGCAGCTTAGAAGTGGACGTACAAGAGACCCAGTACTTC,CASSLEVDVQETQYF
16,TRBJ1-1,NA,few,TRBV27,TGTGCCAGCAGTTCGTGGGCGCAGGGGATGAACACTGAAGCTTTCTTT,CASSSWAQGMNTEAFF
15,TRBJ2-3,NA,few,TRBV12-3/TRBV12-4,TGTGCCAGCAGTTTCGGAATATTCAGCACAGATACGCAGTATTTT,CASSFGIFSTDTQYF
14,TRBJ2-2,NA,many,TRBV12-5,TGTGCTAGTGGAAGGTTCTCAGTGAGCGGGGAGCTGTTTTTT,CASGRFSVSGELFF
15,TRBJ2-2,NA,NA,TRBV6-8,TGTGCCAGCAGTTACATAGACAGACACACCAGGGAGCTGTTTTTT,CASSYIDRHTRELFF
14,TRBJ1-2,NA,NA,TRBV7-9,TGTGCCAGCAGAGATTCTGATTCTAACTATGGCTACACCTTC,CASRDSDSNYGYTF
12,TRBJ2-5,TRBD2,few,TRBV27,TGTGCCAGCAGTTTGGGGGGGAAGACCCAGTACTTC,CASSLGGKTQYF
15,TRBJ2-3,NA,NA,TRBV11-3,TGTGCCAGCAGCTTAGACTGCCCGGCAGCAGATACGCAGTATTTT,CASSLDCPAADTQYF
13,TRBJ1-3,NA,few,TRBV12-3/TRBV12-4,TGTGCCATACAGGCCTACTCTGGAAACACCATATATTTT,CAIQAYSGNTIYF
14,TRBJ1-5,NA,many,TRBV7-9,TGTGCCAGCAGCTCGGACTCGGCCAATCAGCCCCAGCATTTT,CASSSDSANQPQHF
13,TRBJ1-5,TRBD1,NA,TRBV27,TGTGCCAGCAGCTACGGGACAGGGAAGCCCCAGCATTTT,CASSYGTGKPQHF
15,TRBJ1-2,NA,NA,TRBV6-5,TGTGCCAGCAGTTATGAGGGTGGGGTGGGTTACGGCTACACCTTC,CASSYEGGVGYGYTF
13,TRBJ1-1,TRBD1,NA,TRBV20-1,TGCAGTGCTCGGGACAGGATTTGGACTGAAGCTTTCTTT,CSARDRIWTEAFF
16,TRBJ2-2,NA,few,TRBV19,TGTGCCAGTAGTATAGAGGGGGATGCCTACACCGGGGAGCTGTTTTTT,CASSIEGDAYTGELFF
15,TRBJ2-5,NA,NA,TRBV6-2/TRBV6-3,TGTGCCAGCAGTTACCTCGAGTATAGACAAGAGACCCAGTACTTC,CASSYLEYRQETQYF
16,TRBJ2-1,TRBD1,few,TRBV5-5,TGTGCCAGCAGCCCTTTCCGGACAGGGAACTACAATGAGCAGTTCTTC,CASSPFRTGNYNEQFF
16,TRBJ1-4,NA,NA,TRBV15,TGTGCCACCAGCAGAGATTGGGGGGGGCAGGCCGAAAAACTGTTTTTT,CATSRDWGGQAEKLFF
15,TRBJ2-5,TRBD1,few,TRBV12-3/TRBV12-4,TGTGCCAGCAGTTTCGACACAGGGGGCCAAGAGACCCAGTACTTC,CASSFDTGGQETQYF
15,TRBJ1-2,NA,NA,TRBV14,TGTGCCAGCAGCCAAGATATCGGGGGGCCGCGGGGCTACACCTTC,CASSQDIGGPRGYTF
18,TRBJ2-1,TRBD2,NA,TRBV27,TGTGCCAGCAGTCTCAGATCTCTAGCGGGGGCGCCTGGCAATGAGCAGTTCTTC,CASSLRSLAGAPGNEQFF
15,TRBJ1-2,TRBD1,many,TRBV6-1,TGTGCCAGCACCTCAACAGGGGTGGGCCTTACCAGCTACACCTTC,CASTSTGVGLTSYTF
15,TRBJ2-7,NA,NA,TRBV5-6,TGTGCCAGCAGCTTAACTCCGGGACCGAACTACGAGCAGTACTTC,CASSLTPGPNYEQYF
13,TRBJ1-1,NA,few,TRBV27,TGTGCCAGCAGTCCCCGATTTAACACTGAAGCTTTCTTT,CASSPRFNTEAFF
15,TRBJ1-1,NA,NA,TRBV19,TGTGCCAGTAGCGGGTCCCGAGGAATGAACACTGAAGCTTTCTTT,CASSGSRGMNTEAFF
18,TRBJ2-7,TRBD2,many,TRBV10-3,TGTGCCATCACCAAGAGTATCCAGCAACTAGCGGGATCCTACGAGCAGTACTTC,CAITKSIQQLAGSYEQYF
14,TRBJ1-2,NA,NA,TRBV7-9,TGTGCCAGCAGCCTTGGTCAGGCCCGCTATGGCTACACCTTC,CASSLGQARYGYTF
14,TRBJ2-1,TRBD1,many,TRBV7-2,TGTGCCAGCAGCGTAGGACAGGGCAGGGATGAGCAGTTCTTC,CASSVGQGRDEQFF
12,TRBJ1-6,NA,NA,TRBV5-1,TGCGCCAGCAGGGCGTGGGATTCACCCCTCCACTTT,CASRAWDSPLHF
15,TRBJ2-1,NA,few,TRBV28,TGTGCCAGCAGTCCAGTTACCTTTAACTCGAATGAGCAGTTCTTC,CASSPVTFNSNEQFF
15,TRBJ2-7,NA,NA,TRBV10-3,TGTGCCATCGCGGGCCTTTCGGGCTACTCCTACGAGCAGTACTTC,CAIAGLSGYSYEQYF
17,TRBJ2-7,TRBD1,NA,TRBV4-3,TGCGCCAGCAGCCAAGGCCCTCTTACGGACAGGGCGGGGGAGCAGTACTTC,CASSQGPLTDRAGEQYF
16,TRBJ2-2,NA,NA,TRBV10-3,TGTGCCATCAGGGCGAATAGCCGGACGAACACCGGGGAGCTGTTTTTT,CAIRANSRTNTGELFF
15,TRBJ1-1,TRBD1,NA,TRBV7-9,TGTGCCACCAGGACAGGGGGAACCGTGAACACTGAAGCTTTCTTT,CATRTGGTVNTEAFF
15,TRBJ2-1,TRBD1,few,TRBV7-8,TGTGCCAGCAGCTTAGACGGGACAGGGTACTATGAGCAGTTCTTC,CASSLDGTGYYEQFF